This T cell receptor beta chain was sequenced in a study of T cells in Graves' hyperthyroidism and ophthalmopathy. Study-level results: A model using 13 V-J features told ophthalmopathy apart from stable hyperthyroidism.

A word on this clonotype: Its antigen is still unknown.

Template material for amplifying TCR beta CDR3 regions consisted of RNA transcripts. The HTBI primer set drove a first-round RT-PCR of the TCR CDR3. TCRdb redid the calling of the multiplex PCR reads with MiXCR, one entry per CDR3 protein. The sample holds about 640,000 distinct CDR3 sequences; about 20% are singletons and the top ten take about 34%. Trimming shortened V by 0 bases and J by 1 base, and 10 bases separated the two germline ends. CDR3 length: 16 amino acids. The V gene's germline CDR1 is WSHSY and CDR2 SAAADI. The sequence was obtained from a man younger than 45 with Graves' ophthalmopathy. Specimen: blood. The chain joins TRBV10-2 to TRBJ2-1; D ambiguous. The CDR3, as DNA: TGCGCCAGCAGTGAGTCCCGCGCGTCATCCTACAATGAGCAGTTCTTC. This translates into CASSESRASSYNEQFF.